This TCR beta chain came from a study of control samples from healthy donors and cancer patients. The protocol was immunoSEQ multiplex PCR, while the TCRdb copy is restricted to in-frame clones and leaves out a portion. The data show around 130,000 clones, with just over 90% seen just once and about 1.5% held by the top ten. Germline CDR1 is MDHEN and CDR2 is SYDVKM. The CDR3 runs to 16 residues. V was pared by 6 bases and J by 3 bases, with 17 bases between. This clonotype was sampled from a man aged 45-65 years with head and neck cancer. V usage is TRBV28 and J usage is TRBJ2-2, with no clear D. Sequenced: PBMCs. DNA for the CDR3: TGTGCCAGCAGCGATATTGGCAGGTCGGACACCGGGGAGCTGTTTTTT. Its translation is CASSDIGRSDTGELFF.